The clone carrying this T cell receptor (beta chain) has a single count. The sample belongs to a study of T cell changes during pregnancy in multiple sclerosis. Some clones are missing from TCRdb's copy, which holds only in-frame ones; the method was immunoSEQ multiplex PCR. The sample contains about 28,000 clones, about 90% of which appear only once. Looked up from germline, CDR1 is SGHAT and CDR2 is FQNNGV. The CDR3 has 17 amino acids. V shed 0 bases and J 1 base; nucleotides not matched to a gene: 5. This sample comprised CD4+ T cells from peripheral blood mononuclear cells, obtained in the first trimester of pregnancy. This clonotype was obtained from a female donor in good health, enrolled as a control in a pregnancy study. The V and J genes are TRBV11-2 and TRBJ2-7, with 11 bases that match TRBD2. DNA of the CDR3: TGTGCCAGCAGCTTAGAACGACTAGCGGGGCATTCCTACGAGCAGTACTTC. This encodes CASSLERLAGHSYEQYF.